A selection of T cell receptor beta chains follows, all from one sample in a study of control samples from healthy donors and cancer patients. TCRdb keeps only in-frame clones here, not all; method: immunoSEQ multiplex PCR. This table has some 94,000 clones, more than 85% appearing once. Sequences were obtained from blood. The receptor source for this set is a woman in her 50s in good health. Both conserved end residues are part of each CDR3. D genes are given only for firm matches. Expanded clones are given a class, and other clones once, few, many or no size at all.

clone size: -; J gene: TRBJ2-1; V gene: TRBV6-2/TRBV6-3; D gene: TRBD2; CDR3 protein: CASSRVPRGTSGPSSYNEQFF; CDR3 DNA: TGTGCCAGCAGTCGCGTCCCCCGGGGGACTAGCGGGCCGAGCTCCTACAATGAGCAGTTCTTC
clone size: -; J gene: TRBJ1-1; V gene: TRBV7-3; D gene: -; CDR3 protein: CASSLGMGTEAFF; CDR3 DNA: TGTGCCAGCAGCTTAGGAATGGGGACTGAAGCTTTCTTT
clone size: few; J gene: TRBJ1-6; V gene: TRBV2; D gene: -; CDR3 protein: CASSVGYNSPLHF; CDR3 DNA: TGTGCCAGCAGTGTCGGCTATAATTCACCCCTCCACTTT
clone size: -; J gene: TRBJ1-1; V gene: TRBV7-8; D gene: -; CDR3 protein: CASSFSTGMNTEAFF; CDR3 DNA: TGTGCCAGCAGCTTTTCGACAGGCATGAACACTGAAGCTTTCTTT
clone size: -; J gene: TRBJ2-1; V gene: TRBV12-3/TRBV12-4; D gene: TRBD1; CDR3 protein: CASNDRGRNEQFF; CDR3 DNA: TGTGCCAGCAATGACAGGGGGCGCAATGAGCAGTTCTTC
clone size: -; J gene: TRBJ1-2; V gene: TRBV5-1; D gene: TRBD1; CDR3 protein: CASSLGQGIEGYTF; CDR3 DNA: TGCGCCAGCAGCTTGGGACAGGGAATAGAGGGCTACACCTTC
clone size: once; J gene: TRBJ1-1; V gene: TRBV11-3; D gene: -; CDR3 protein: CASSDPGSISNTEAFF; CDR3 DNA: TGTGCCAGCAGCGACCCAGGAAGCATAAGTAACACTGAAGCTTTCTTT
clone size: -; J gene: TRBJ2-3; V gene: TRBV7-6; D gene: TRBD2; CDR3 protein: CASSLPTSGGSSTDTQYF; CDR3 DNA: TGTGCCAGCAGCTTACCAACTAGCGGGGGAAGTAGCACAGATACGCAGTATTTT
clone size: -; J gene: TRBJ2-1; V gene: TRBV12-5; D gene: TRBD2; CDR3 protein: CASGAFPPPGLAGGSYNEQFF; CDR3 DNA: TGTGCTAGTGGTGCCTTCCCGCCTCCGGGACTAGCGGGAGGGTCCTACAATGAGCAGTTCTTC
clone size: few; J gene: TRBJ2-3; V gene: TRBV18; D gene: -; CDR3 protein: CASSPVLTDTQYF; CDR3 DNA: TGTGCCAGCTCACCAGTTCTCACAGATACGCAGTATTTT
clone size: few; J gene: TRBJ2-3; V gene: TRBV2; D gene: TRBD1; CDR3 protein: CASNDWDRGADTQYF; CDR3 DNA: TGTGCCAGCAATGACTGGGACAGGGGGGCAGATACGCAGTATTTT
clone size: -; J gene: TRBJ1-2; V gene: TRBV5-8; D gene: -; CDR3 protein: CASSGERRANYGYTF; CDR3 DNA: TGTGCCAGCAGCGGAGAAAGGAGAGCTAACTATGGCTACACCTTC
clone size: -; J gene: TRBJ2-1; V gene: TRBV9; D gene: TRBD2; CDR3 protein: CASSVVVAGAYNEQFF; CDR3 DNA: TGTGCCAGCAGCGTAGTGGTAGCGGGGGCTTACAATGAGCAGTTCTTC
clone size: once; J gene: TRBJ2-5; V gene: TRBV15; D gene: TRBD2; CDR3 protein: CATSRDLAWPTSDQETQYF; CDR3 DNA: TGTGCCACCAGCAGAGATTTAGCTTGGCCAACTAGCGACCAAGAGACCCAGTACTTC
clone size: once; J gene: TRBJ2-1; V gene: TRBV7-6; D gene: -; CDR3 protein: CASSSMIGTNEQFF; CDR3 DNA: TGTGCCAGCAGCTCGATGATCGGGACTAATGAGCAGTTCTTC
clone size: -; J gene: TRBJ1-6; V gene: TRBV20-1; D gene: -; CDR3 protein: CSASDVAVGSPLHF; CDR3 DNA: TGCAGTGCTAGTGATGTGGCGGTTGGGTCACCCCTCCACTTT
clone size: once; J gene: TRBJ2-7; V gene: TRBV11-1; D gene: TRBD1; CDR3 protein: CASSDGQASYEQYF; CDR3 DNA: TGTGCCAGCAGCGACGGACAGGCCTCCTACGAGCAGTACTTC
clone size: -; J gene: TRBJ2-3; V gene: TRBV7-8; D gene: -; CDR3 protein: CASSRPRETDTQYF; CDR3 DNA: TGTGCCAGCAGCAGGCCGAGGGAAACAGATACGCAGTATTTT
clone size: -; J gene: TRBJ2-1; V gene: TRBV18; D gene: TRBD1; CDR3 protein: CASSPGTGGGDEQFF; CDR3 DNA: TGTGCCAGCTCACCAGGAACAGGGGGCGGCGATGAGCAGTTCTTC
clone size: -; J gene: TRBJ1-5; V gene: TRBV6-2/TRBV6-3; D gene: -; CDR3 protein: CASSYSISSSTSNQPQHF; CDR3 DNA: TGTGCCAGCAGTTACTCGATTTCAAGCTCCACTAGCAATCAGCCCCAGCATTTT
clone size: -; J gene: TRBJ2-1; V gene: TRBV6-6; D gene: TRBD1; CDR3 protein: CASSYTGEGDYNEQFF; CDR3 DNA: TGTGCCAGCAGTTACACAGGGGAAGGAGACTACAATGAGCAGTTCTTC
clone size: -; J gene: TRBJ2-7; V gene: TRBV11-2; D gene: -; CDR3 protein: CASSLGRRYEQYF; CDR3 DNA: TGTGCCAGCAGCTTGGGGCGTCGATACGAGCAGTACTTC
clone size: -; J gene: TRBJ1-2; V gene: TRBV16; D gene: TRBD1; CDR3 protein: CASSQSEGQLYGYTF; CDR3 DNA: TGTGCCAGCAGCCAATCGGAGGGACAGCTGTATGGCTACACCTTC
clone size: -; J gene: TRBJ1-3; V gene: TRBV27; D gene: -; CDR3 protein: CASSRGSSGNTIYF; CDR3 DNA: TGTGCCAGCAGCCGAGGGAGCTCTGGAAACACCATATATTTT
clone size: -; J gene: TRBJ1-2; V gene: TRBV7-3; D gene: TRBD1; CDR3 protein: CASSEGQGSQGYTF; CDR3 DNA: TGTGCCAGCAGCGAGGGACAGGGGAGTCAGGGCTACACCTTC
clone size: -; J gene: TRBJ2-1; V gene: TRBV10-3; D gene: TRBD2; CDR3 protein: CAISAGLAGSGYNEQFF; CDR3 DNA: TGTGCCATCAGTGCGGGACTAGCGGGGTCAGGCTACAATGAGCAGTTCTTC
clone size: -; J gene: TRBJ1-3; V gene: TRBV5-4; D gene: -; CDR3 protein: CASSVDLQVSGNTIYF; CDR3 DNA: TGTGCCAGCAGCGTAGATCTACAGGTATCTGGAAACACCATATATTTT
clone size: -; J gene: TRBJ2-2; V gene: TRBV5-1; D gene: TRBD2; CDR3 protein: CASSFGTSGGLPRELFF; CDR3 DNA: TGCGCCAGCAGCTTCGGGACTAGCGGGGGCCTACCCAGGGAGCTGTTTTTT
clone size: -; J gene: TRBJ2-2; V gene: TRBV10-2; D gene: TRBD1; CDR3 protein: CASSELDRANTGELFF; CDR3 DNA: TGCGCCAGCAGTGAGTTGGACAGGGCCAACACCGGGGAGCTGTTTTTT
clone size: -; J gene: TRBJ1-4; V gene: TRBV27; D gene: -; CDR3 protein: CASSPRREFRATNEKLFF; CDR3 DNA: TGTGCCAGCAGTCCCCGGAGGGAATTCAGGGCAACTAATGAAAAACTGTTTTTT
clone size: -; J gene: TRBJ2-2; V gene: TRBV6-5; D gene: -; CDR3 protein: CASSYRVLNTGELFF; CDR3 DNA: TGTGCCAGCAGTTACCGGGTTCTGAACACCGGGGAGCTGTTTTTT
clone size: -; J gene: TRBJ2-3; V gene: TRBV5-1; D gene: -; CDR3 protein: CASRKGGGTDTQYF; CDR3 DNA: TGCGCCAGCAGGAAGGGGGGAGGCACAGATACGCAGTATTTT
clone size: -; J gene: TRBJ2-4; V gene: TRBV7-9; D gene: TRBD2; CDR3 protein: CASSLAVTSGRHIQYF; CDR3 DNA: TGTGCCAGCAGCTTAGCCGTAACTAGCGGGAGACACATTCAGTACTTC
clone size: -; J gene: TRBJ1-1; V gene: TRBV5-1; D gene: -; CDR3 protein: CASSSLGTQVNTEAFF; CDR3 DNA: TGCGCCAGCAGCTCATTGGGGACACAAGTGAACACTGAAGCTTTCTTT
clone size: -; J gene: TRBJ1-6; V gene: TRBV19; D gene: -; CDR3 protein: CASSIGWQEGSPLHF; CDR3 DNA: TGTGCCAGTAGTATAGGTTGGCAGGAAGGCTCACCCCTCCACTTT
clone size: -; J gene: TRBJ2-5; V gene: TRBV18; D gene: -; CDR3 protein: CASSPPGLQETQYF; CDR3 DNA: TGTGCCAGCTCACCCCCGGGACTTCAAGAGACCCAGTACTTC
clone size: few; J gene: TRBJ1-2; V gene: TRBV5-1; D gene: -; CDR3 protein: CASSTGSRSHYGYTF; CDR3 DNA: TGCGCCAGCAGCACCGGTAGCCGATCTCACTATGGCTACACCTTC
clone size: once; J gene: TRBJ1-1; V gene: TRBV29-1; D gene: -; CDR3 protein: CSAGARGTEAFF; CDR3 DNA: TGCAGCGCGGGGGCCAGGGGTACTGAAGCTTTCTTT
clone size: -; J gene: TRBJ2-7; V gene: TRBV5-1; D gene: TRBD1; CDR3 protein: CASRLRDSLYEQYF; CDR3 DNA: TGCGCCAGCAGGCTCCGGGACAGCCTCTACGAGCAGTACTTC
clone size: -; J gene: TRBJ2-7; V gene: TRBV27; D gene: -; CDR3 protein: CASSREVKAYEQYF; CDR3 DNA: TGTGCCAGCAGCAGGGAAGTGAAAGCCTACGAGCAGTACTTC
clone size: -; J gene: TRBJ1-1; V gene: TRBV5-6; D gene: -; CDR3 protein: CASSGWWGMNTEAFF; CDR3 DNA: TGTGCCAGCAGCGGCTGGTGGGGAATGAACACTGAAGCTTTCTTT
clone size: -; J gene: TRBJ2-7; V gene: TRBV19; D gene: TRBD2; CDR3 protein: CASSEGAGGPNEQYF; CDR3 DNA: TGTGCCAGTAGTGAGGGGGCGGGAGGGCCAAACGAGCAGTACTTC